The rows below give T cell receptor beta chains drawn from one sample of a study of cytomegalovirus exposure and HLA in healthy donors. Libraries were prepared by immunoSEQ multiplex PCR; TCRdb keeps only in-frame clonotypes and omits some of them. The data show about 170,000 clones, with about 96% seen just once and more than 0.7% held by the top ten. Sequencing used PBMCs. All receptors come from a woman aged 18-35 years in good health and CMV-seronegative. CDR3s include the opening cysteine and the closing phenylalanine or tryptophan. The D gene is left open where the match is weak. Size tells how often a clone was seen (once, few, many) or the class of an expanded clone, and some rows leave it out.

V gene: TRBV19
clone size: NA
D gene: TRBD1
J gene: TRBJ2-7
CDR3 DNA: TGTGCCAGTAGTATCGGGACAGCCGGTACCTACGAGCAGTACTTC
CDR3 protein: CASSIGTAGTYEQYF

V gene: TRBV5-1
clone size: NA
D gene: TRBD2
J gene: TRBJ2-3
CDR3 DNA: TGCGCCAGCAGAAAGGGACTAGCGGGCCGCACAGATACGCAGTATTTT
CDR3 protein: CASRKGLAGRTDTQYF

V gene: TRBV6-5
clone size: NA
D gene: NA
J gene: TRBJ1-1
CDR3 DNA: TGTGCCAGCATCATAAGCAGCGCTGAAGCTTTCTTT
CDR3 protein: CASIISSAEAFF

V gene: TRBV7-8
clone size: NA
D gene: TRBD1
J gene: TRBJ2-3
CDR3 DNA: TGTGCCAGCAGCCAAAACAGGGGGTTCACAGATACGCAGTATTTT
CDR3 protein: CASSQNRGFTDTQYF

V gene: TRBV5-1
clone size: NA
D gene: TRBD1
J gene: TRBJ1-3
CDR3 DNA: TGCGCCAGCAGCCTACAGGGGGGAACTGGAAACACCATATATTTT
CDR3 protein: CASSLQGGTGNTIYF

V gene: TRBV18
clone size: NA
D gene: TRBD1
J gene: TRBJ1-5
CDR3 DNA: TGTGCCAGCTCGTCCTTAGGACAGGGTTTCTCCGGAAGGGATCAGCCCCAGCATTTT
CDR3 protein: CASSSLGQGFSGRDQPQHF

V gene: TRBV7-3
clone size: NA
D gene: NA
J gene: TRBJ1-6
CDR3 DNA: TGTGCCAGCAGCTTTGGCAGGGGAGATTCACCCCTCCACTTT
CDR3 protein: CASSFGRGDSPLHF

V gene: TRBV13
clone size: NA
D gene: TRBD2
J gene: TRBJ2-5
CDR3 DNA: TGTGCCAGCAGCTTAGAGCGGGGGGGCCTAGAGACCCAGTACTTC
CDR3 protein: CASSLERGGLETQYF

V gene: TRBV9
clone size: once
D gene: NA
J gene: TRBJ1-2
CDR3 DNA: TGTGCCAGCAGCCCCAGACCCGGGATCTATGGCTACACCTTC
CDR3 protein: CASSPRPGIYGYTF

V gene: TRBV2
clone size: NA
D gene: NA
J gene: TRBJ2-2
CDR3 DNA: TGTGCCAGCAGGGGGCTATTAAACACCGGGGAGCTGTTTTTT
CDR3 protein: CASRGLLNTGELFF

V gene: TRBV7-3
clone size: once
D gene: TRBD1
J gene: TRBJ2-3
CDR3 DNA: TGTGCCAGCAGCGAGACCGGGACAGTTACAGATACGCAGTATTTT
CDR3 protein: CASSETGTVTDTQYF

V gene: TRBV7-2
clone size: NA
D gene: NA
J gene: TRBJ2-7
CDR3 DNA: TGTGCCAGCAGCTCACCCGGCCAGGGAAACTCCTACGAGCAGTACTTC
CDR3 protein: CASSSPGQGNSYEQYF

V gene: TRBV19
clone size: once
D gene: TRBD2
J gene: TRBJ2-5
CDR3 DNA: TGTGCCAGTAGTCGCTCCGGGACTAGCGGGGGGTTTGGTGAGACCCAGTACTTC
CDR3 protein: CASSRSGTSGGFGETQYF

V gene: TRBV11-2
clone size: once
D gene: TRBD1
J gene: TRBJ2-3
CDR3 DNA: TGTGCCAGCAGCAAGACAGGGGGCATTGAGTACACGCAGTATTTT
CDR3 protein: CASSKTGGIEYTQYF

V gene: TRBV15
clone size: NA
D gene: NA
J gene: TRBJ1-5
CDR3 DNA: TGTGCCACCAGCAGAGATCGGGGGGTGGCTCAGCCCCAGCATTTT
CDR3 protein: CATSRDRGVAQPQHF

V gene: TRBV7-8
clone size: NA
D gene: NA
J gene: TRBJ1-5
CDR3 DNA: TGTGCCAGCAGCTCGAGAGATCAGCCCCAGCATTTT
CDR3 protein: CASSSRDQPQHF

V gene: TRBV5-5
clone size: few
D gene: NA
J gene: TRBJ1-4
CDR3 DNA: TGTGCCAGCAGCTTAGTTATGAGAACTAATGAAAAACTGTTTTTT
CDR3 protein: CASSLVMRTNEKLFF

V gene: TRBV7-8
clone size: NA
D gene: TRBD2
J gene: TRBJ2-7
CDR3 DNA: TGTGCCAGCAGCTATCTAGCGGGGGATTCCTACGAGCAGTACTTC
CDR3 protein: CASSYLAGDSYEQYF

V gene: TRBV27
clone size: once
D gene: NA
J gene: TRBJ2-4
CDR3 DNA: TGTGCCAGCAGTTTGCAGGGCCAAACCAAAAACATTCAGTACTTC
CDR3 protein: CASSLQGQTKNIQYF

V gene: TRBV5-6
clone size: NA
D gene: TRBD1
J gene: TRBJ1-2
CDR3 DNA: TGTGCCAGCAGCCCATTCGGGACAGCTAACTATGGCTACACCTTC
CDR3 protein: CASSPFGTANYGYTF

V gene: TRBV25-1
clone size: NA
D gene: TRBD1
J gene: TRBJ1-1
CDR3 DNA: TGTGCCAGCACTTTGGCTGGACAGGGTGAAGCTTTCTTT
CDR3 protein: CASTLAGQGEAFF

V gene: TRBV9
clone size: NA
D gene: TRBD2
J gene: TRBJ2-3
CDR3 DNA: TGTGCCAGCAGCCAGGCACTAGCGGACGCCACAGATACGCAGTATTTT
CDR3 protein: CASSQALADATDTQYF

V gene: TRBV4-2
clone size: NA
D gene: NA
J gene: TRBJ1-5
CDR3 DNA: TGTGCCAGCAGCCAAGATGTGGGGGGTCTCCAGCCCCAGCATTTT
CDR3 protein: CASSQDVGGLQPQHF

V gene: TRBV5-1
clone size: NA
D gene: TRBD1
J gene: TRBJ2-2
CDR3 DNA: TGCGCCAGCACTTCGGACAGGGGGCGATTCTCTACCGGGGAGCTGTTTTTT
CDR3 protein: CASTSDRGRFSTGELFF

V gene: TRBV11-1
clone size: NA
D gene: NA
J gene: TRBJ2-7
CDR3 DNA: TGTGCCAGCAGACAACCGAATCAGGGTATATCCGAGCAGTACTTC
CDR3 protein: CASRQPNQGISEQYF

V gene: TRBV7-6
clone size: NA
D gene: TRBD2
J gene: TRBJ2-5
CDR3 DNA: TGTGCCAGCAGCTTCGGGGGGGGGATGGAGACCCAGTACTTC
CDR3 protein: CASSFGGGMETQYF

V gene: TRBV4-3
clone size: NA
D gene: NA
J gene: TRBJ1-2
CDR3 DNA: TGCGCCAGCAGCCAAGATCCACTAAATAACTATGGCTACACCTTC
CDR3 protein: CASSQDPLNNYGYTF

V gene: TRBV29-1
clone size: NA
D gene: TRBD1
J gene: TRBJ2-5
CDR3 DNA: TGCAGCGTTGATAAGGGGGCGTTGGTGGAGACCCAGTACTTC
CDR3 protein: CSVDKGALVETQYF

V gene: TRBV29-1
clone size: NA
D gene: TRBD1
J gene: TRBJ1-1
CDR3 DNA: TGCAGCGTCCGCGGACAGGGGAGAACTGAAGCTTTCTTT
CDR3 protein: CSVRGQGRTEAFF

V gene: TRBV7-2
clone size: once
D gene: NA
J gene: TRBJ1-2
CDR3 DNA: TGTGCCAGCAGCTCATTCGGGACGAGGGGAGGGTATGGCTACACCTTC
CDR3 protein: CASSSFGTRGGYGYTF

V gene: TRBV4-1
clone size: NA
D gene: TRBD1
J gene: TRBJ2-7
CDR3 DNA: TGCGCCAGCAGCCCTTTGTGGACAGGGGAGGTCTCCTACGAGCAGTACTTC
CDR3 protein: CASSPLWTGEVSYEQYF

V gene: TRBV9
clone size: NA
D gene: NA
J gene: TRBJ2-1
CDR3 DNA: TGTGCCAGCAGCGTAGTGTCGAGTGTGGAGAGGAATGAGCAGTTCTTC
CDR3 protein: CASSVVSSVERNEQFF

V gene: TRBV11-2
clone size: NA
D gene: TRBD2
J gene: TRBJ2-1
CDR3 DNA: TGTGCCAGCAGCTTTAGCGGGGTACGCTACAATGAGCAGTTCTTC
CDR3 protein: CASSFSGVRYNEQFF

V gene: TRBV27
clone size: NA
D gene: TRBD1
J gene: TRBJ1-1
CDR3 DNA: TGTGCCAGCAGTGCCGGGACAGCTGAAGCTTTCTTT
CDR3 protein: CASSAGTAEAFF

V gene: TRBV25-1
clone size: once
D gene: NA
J gene: TRBJ2-2
CDR3 DNA: TGTGCCAGCAGTGTTTACACAGCGAACACCGGGGAGCTGTTTTTT
CDR3 protein: CASSVYTANTGELFF

V gene: TRBV7-9
clone size: NA
D gene: TRBD2
J gene: TRBJ2-5
CDR3 DNA: TGTGCCAGCAGCTTAAACCCCCAGCGGGGGGGCCAAGAGACCCAGTACTTC
CDR3 protein: CASSLNPQRGGQETQYF

V gene: TRBV14
clone size: medium-sized
D gene: TRBD1
J gene: TRBJ1-1
CDR3 DNA: TGTGCCAGCAGCTCACAGGGGGCTTTGAACACTGAAGCTTTCTTT
CDR3 protein: CASSSQGALNTEAFF

V gene: TRBV6-1
clone size: once
D gene: TRBD1
J gene: TRBJ1-5
CDR3 DNA: TGTGCCAGTCTCTCAGGGGGACGGAATCAGCCCCAGCATTTT
CDR3 protein: CASLSGGRNQPQHF

V gene: TRBV19
clone size: few
D gene: NA
J gene: TRBJ1-1
CDR3 DNA: TGTGCCAGTAGTCAGGGGAACACTGAAGCTTTCTTT
CDR3 protein: CASSQGNTEAFF

V gene: TRBV7-9
clone size: NA
D gene: NA
J gene: TRBJ1-6
CDR3 DNA: TGTGCCAGCAGCTTAGTTGCCGAGTATAATTCACCCCTCCACTTT
CDR3 protein: CASSLVAEYNSPLHF

V gene: TRBV4-2
clone size: NA
D gene: TRBD1
J gene: TRBJ1-2
CDR3 DNA: TGTGCCAGCAGCCAAGAGAGGCCAGGGGGCATCGATGGCTACACCTTC
CDR3 protein: CASSQERPGGIDGYTF

V gene: TRBV9
clone size: NA
D gene: TRBD2
J gene: TRBJ2-2
CDR3 DNA: TGTGCCAGCAGCGCAACTAGCGGGGGGGATGGAGGGGAGCTGTTTTTT
CDR3 protein: CASSATSGGDGGELFF

V gene: TRBV30
clone size: NA
D gene: NA
J gene: TRBJ1-2
CDR3 DNA: TGTGCCGGTTCACAGGGATGGGACTATGGCTACACCTTC
CDR3 protein: CAGSQGWDYGYTF

V gene: TRBV5-1
clone size: NA
D gene: TRBD2
J gene: TRBJ2-7
CDR3 DNA: TGCGCCAGCAGCTTGGGCGGGGGGGTCTACGAGCAGTACTTC
CDR3 protein: CASSLGGGVYEQYF

V gene: TRBV7-9
clone size: NA
D gene: TRBD1
J gene: TRBJ1-4
CDR3 DNA: TGTGCCAGCAGCCCGCCACAGGGGGCTGGGGAAAAACTGTTTTTT
CDR3 protein: CASSPPQGAGEKLFF

V gene: TRBV18
clone size: NA
D gene: TRBD1
J gene: TRBJ2-5
CDR3 DNA: TGTGCCAGCTCACCGGGGGACAGGGGATATAGAGAGACCCAGTACTTC
CDR3 protein: CASSPGDRGYRETQYF

V gene: TRBV5-1
clone size: once
D gene: NA
J gene: TRBJ1-4
CDR3 DNA: TGCGCCAGCAGTTTTGGCCAAGGGACATTGAATGAAAAACTGTTTTTT
CDR3 protein: CASSFGQGTLNEKLFF

V gene: TRBV7-8
clone size: NA
D gene: TRBD2
J gene: TRBJ2-3
CDR3 DNA: TGTGCCAGCTCTTCAGCGGGGGGGCCGCCAGATACGCAGTATTTT
CDR3 protein: CASSSAGGPPDTQYF

V gene: TRBV27
clone size: NA
D gene: TRBD1
J gene: TRBJ2-7
CDR3 DNA: TGTGCCAGCAGCCCGATTGGGACAGGGACCTACGAGCAGTACTTC
CDR3 protein: CASSPIGTGTYEQYF

V gene: TRBV10-3
clone size: NA
D gene: TRBD1
J gene: TRBJ2-7
CDR3 DNA: TGTGCCACCCAGTGGGACAGGGGAACCTACGAGCAGTACTTC
CDR3 protein: CATQWDRGTYEQYF

V gene: TRBV7-2
clone size: NA
D gene: NA
J gene: TRBJ2-7
CDR3 DNA: TGTGCCAGCAGCCCCCGCGCGGCTTCTCGAGTGTACGAGCAGTACTTC
CDR3 protein: CASSPRAASRVYEQYF

V gene: TRBV19
clone size: NA
D gene: TRBD2
J gene: TRBJ2-5
CDR3 DNA: TGTGCCAGTAGTAGACGCCTAGCGGGGGGGCTAGGAGAGACCCAGTACTTC
CDR3 protein: CASSRRLAGGLGETQYF

V gene: TRBV4-3
clone size: NA
D gene: NA
J gene: TRBJ2-7
CDR3 DNA: TGCGCCAGCAGCCAAGGGACCGGGACAAAAGACTACGAGCAGTACTTC
CDR3 protein: CASSQGTGTKDYEQYF

V gene: TRBV27
clone size: NA
D gene: NA
J gene: TRBJ1-1
CDR3 DNA: TGTGCCACTAAAATAGGGCAGGGCCCCACTGAAGCTTTCTTT
CDR3 protein: CATKIGQGPTEAFF

V gene: TRBV19
clone size: NA
D gene: TRBD1
J gene: TRBJ2-7
CDR3 DNA: TGTGCCAGTAGTGCATCCGGGACAGGGGGAGGCGAGCAGTACTTC
CDR3 protein: CASSASGTGGGEQYF

V gene: TRBV7-9
clone size: NA
D gene: NA
J gene: TRBJ2-7
CDR3 DNA: TGTGCCAGCAGCTCATCAGAAATACCCTACGAGCAGTACTTC
CDR3 protein: CASSSSEIPYEQYF

V gene: TRBV9
clone size: NA
D gene: NA
J gene: TRBJ2-3
CDR3 DNA: TGTGCCAGCAGCGTAGCTTGGGGGACTAGCACAGATACGCAGTATTTT
CDR3 protein: CASSVAWGTSTDTQYF

V gene: TRBV30
clone size: NA
D gene: NA
J gene: TRBJ2-1
CDR3 DNA: TGTGCCTGGAGTGTAGATTCAGGGCGAGAGCAGTTCTTC
CDR3 protein: CAWSVDSGREQFF

V gene: TRBV5-4
clone size: once
D gene: TRBD2
J gene: TRBJ2-3
CDR3 DNA: TGTGCCAGCAGCCCTAATAGCGGGGGATTGAGAGATACGCAGTATTTT
CDR3 protein: CASSPNSGGLRDTQYF

V gene: TRBV5-4
clone size: NA
D gene: NA
J gene: TRBJ2-7
CDR3 DNA: TGTGCCAGCAGCCTGGGAGCCGATCCGAGCTCCTACGAGCAGTACTTC
CDR3 protein: CASSLGADPSSYEQYF